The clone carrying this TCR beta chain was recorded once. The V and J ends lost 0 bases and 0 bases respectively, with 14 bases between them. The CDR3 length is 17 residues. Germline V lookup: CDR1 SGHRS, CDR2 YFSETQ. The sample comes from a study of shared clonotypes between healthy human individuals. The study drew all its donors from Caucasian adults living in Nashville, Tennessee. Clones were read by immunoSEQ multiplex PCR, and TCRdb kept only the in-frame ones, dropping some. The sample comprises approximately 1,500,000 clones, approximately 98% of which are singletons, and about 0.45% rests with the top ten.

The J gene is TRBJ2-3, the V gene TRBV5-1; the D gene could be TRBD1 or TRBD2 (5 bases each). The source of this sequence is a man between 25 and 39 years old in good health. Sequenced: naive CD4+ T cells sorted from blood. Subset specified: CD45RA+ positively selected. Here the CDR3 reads CASSLAPPGRSTDTQYF. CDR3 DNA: TGCGCCAGCAGCTTGGCCCCGCCGGGACGGAGCACAGATACGCAGTATTTT.